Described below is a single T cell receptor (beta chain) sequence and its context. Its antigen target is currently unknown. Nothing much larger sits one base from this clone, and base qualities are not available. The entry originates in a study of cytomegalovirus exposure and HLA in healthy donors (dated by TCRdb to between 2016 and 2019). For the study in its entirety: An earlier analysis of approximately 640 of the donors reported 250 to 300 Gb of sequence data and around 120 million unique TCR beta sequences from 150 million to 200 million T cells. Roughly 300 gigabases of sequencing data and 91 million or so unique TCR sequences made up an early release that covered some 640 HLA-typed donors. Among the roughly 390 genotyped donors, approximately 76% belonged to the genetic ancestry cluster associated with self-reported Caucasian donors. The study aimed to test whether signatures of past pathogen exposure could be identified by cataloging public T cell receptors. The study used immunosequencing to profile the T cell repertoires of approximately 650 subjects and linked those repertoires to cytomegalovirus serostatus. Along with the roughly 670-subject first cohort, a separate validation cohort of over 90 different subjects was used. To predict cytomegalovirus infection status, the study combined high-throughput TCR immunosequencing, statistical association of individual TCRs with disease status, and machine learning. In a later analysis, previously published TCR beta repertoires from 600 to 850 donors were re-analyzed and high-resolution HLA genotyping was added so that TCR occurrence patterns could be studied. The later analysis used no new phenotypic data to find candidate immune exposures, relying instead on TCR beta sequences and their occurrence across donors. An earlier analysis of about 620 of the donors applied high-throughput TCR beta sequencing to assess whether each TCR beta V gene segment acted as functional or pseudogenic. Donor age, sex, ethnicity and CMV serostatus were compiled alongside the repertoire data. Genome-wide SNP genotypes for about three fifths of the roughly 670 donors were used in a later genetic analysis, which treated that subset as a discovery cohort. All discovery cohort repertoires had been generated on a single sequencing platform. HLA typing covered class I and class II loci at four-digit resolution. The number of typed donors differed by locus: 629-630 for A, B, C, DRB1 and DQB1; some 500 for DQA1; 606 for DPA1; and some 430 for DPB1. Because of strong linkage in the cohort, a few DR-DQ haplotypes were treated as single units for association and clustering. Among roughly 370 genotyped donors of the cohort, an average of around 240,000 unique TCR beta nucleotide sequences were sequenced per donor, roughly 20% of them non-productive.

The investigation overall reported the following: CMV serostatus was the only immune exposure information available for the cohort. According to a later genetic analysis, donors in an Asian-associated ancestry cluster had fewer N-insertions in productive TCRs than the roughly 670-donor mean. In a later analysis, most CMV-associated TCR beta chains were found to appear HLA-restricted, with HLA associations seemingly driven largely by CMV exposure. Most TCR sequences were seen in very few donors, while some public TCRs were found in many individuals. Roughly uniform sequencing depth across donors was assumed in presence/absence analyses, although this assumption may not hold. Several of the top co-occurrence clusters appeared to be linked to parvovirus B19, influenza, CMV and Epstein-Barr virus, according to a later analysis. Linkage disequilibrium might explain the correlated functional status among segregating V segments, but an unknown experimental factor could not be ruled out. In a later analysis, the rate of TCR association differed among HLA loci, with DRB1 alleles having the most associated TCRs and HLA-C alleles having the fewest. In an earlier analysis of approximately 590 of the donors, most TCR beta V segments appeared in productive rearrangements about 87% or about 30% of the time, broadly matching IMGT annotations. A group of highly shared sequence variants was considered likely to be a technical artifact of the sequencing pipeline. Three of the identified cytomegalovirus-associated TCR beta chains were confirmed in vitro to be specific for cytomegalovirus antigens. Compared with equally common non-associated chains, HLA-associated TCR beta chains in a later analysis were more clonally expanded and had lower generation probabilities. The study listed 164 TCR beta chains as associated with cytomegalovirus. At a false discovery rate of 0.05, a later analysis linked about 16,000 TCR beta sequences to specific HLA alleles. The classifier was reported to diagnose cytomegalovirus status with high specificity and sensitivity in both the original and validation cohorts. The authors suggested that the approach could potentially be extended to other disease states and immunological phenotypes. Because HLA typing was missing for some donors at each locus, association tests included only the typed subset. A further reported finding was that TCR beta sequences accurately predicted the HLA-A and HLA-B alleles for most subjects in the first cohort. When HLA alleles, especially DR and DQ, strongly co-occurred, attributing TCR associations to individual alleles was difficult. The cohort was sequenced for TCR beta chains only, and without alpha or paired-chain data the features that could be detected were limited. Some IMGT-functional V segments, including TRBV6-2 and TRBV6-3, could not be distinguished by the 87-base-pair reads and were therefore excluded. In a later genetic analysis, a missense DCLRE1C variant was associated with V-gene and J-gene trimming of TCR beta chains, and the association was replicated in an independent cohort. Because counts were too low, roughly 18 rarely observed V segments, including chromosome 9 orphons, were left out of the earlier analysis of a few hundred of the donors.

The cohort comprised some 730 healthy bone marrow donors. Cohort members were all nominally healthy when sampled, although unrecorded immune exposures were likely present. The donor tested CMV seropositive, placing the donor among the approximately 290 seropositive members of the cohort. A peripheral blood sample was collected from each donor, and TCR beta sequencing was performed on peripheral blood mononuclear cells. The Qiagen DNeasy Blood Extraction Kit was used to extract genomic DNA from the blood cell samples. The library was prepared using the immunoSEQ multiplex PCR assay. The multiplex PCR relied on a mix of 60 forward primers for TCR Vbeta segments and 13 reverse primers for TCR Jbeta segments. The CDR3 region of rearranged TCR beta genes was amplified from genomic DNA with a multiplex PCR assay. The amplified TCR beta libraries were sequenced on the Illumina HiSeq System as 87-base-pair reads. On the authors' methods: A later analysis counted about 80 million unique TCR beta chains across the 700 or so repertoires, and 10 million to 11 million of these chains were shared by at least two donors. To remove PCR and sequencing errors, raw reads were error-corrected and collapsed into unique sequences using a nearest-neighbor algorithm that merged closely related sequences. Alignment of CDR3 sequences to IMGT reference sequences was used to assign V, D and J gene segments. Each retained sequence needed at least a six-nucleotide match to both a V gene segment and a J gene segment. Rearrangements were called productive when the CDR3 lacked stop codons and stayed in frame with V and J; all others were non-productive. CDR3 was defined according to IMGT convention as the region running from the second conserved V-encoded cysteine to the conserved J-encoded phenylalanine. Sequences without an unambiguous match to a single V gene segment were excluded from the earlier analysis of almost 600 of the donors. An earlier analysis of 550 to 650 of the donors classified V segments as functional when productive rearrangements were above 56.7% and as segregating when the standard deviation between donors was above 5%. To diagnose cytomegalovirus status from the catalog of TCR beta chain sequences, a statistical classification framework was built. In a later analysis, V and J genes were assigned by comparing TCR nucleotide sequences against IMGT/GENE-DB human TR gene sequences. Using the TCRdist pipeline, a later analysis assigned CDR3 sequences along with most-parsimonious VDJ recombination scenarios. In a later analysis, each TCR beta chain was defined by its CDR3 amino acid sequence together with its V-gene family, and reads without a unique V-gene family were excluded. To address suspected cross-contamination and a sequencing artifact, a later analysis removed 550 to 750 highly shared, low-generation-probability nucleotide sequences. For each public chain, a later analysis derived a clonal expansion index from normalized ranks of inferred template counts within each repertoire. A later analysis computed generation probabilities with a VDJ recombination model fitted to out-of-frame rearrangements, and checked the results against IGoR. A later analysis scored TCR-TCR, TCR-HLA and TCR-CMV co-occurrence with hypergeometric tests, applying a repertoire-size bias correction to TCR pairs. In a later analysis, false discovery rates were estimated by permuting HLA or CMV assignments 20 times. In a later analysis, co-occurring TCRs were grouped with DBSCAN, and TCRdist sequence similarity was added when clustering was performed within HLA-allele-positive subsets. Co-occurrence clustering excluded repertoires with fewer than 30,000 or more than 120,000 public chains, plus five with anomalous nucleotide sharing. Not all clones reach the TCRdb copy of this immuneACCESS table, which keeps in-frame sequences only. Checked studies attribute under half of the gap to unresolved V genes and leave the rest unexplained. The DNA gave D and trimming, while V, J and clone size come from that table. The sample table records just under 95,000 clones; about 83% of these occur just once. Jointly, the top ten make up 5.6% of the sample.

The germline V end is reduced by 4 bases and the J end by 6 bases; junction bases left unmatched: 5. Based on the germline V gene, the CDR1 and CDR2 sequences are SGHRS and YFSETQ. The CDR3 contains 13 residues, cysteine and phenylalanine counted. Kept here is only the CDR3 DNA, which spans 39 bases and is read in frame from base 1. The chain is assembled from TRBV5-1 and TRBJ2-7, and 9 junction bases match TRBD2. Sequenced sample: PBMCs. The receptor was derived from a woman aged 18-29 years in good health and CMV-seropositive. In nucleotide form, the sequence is TGCGCCAGCAGCGCTAGCGGGATAAGCGAGCAGTACTTC. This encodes CASSASGISEQYF.